The 25 T cell receptor beta chains below come from one sample, sequenced in a study of blood T cell repertoires in COVID-19. TCRdb keeps only in-frame clones here, not all; method: immunoSEQ multiplex PCR. This table has approximately 300,000 clones, about 85% appearing once. Sample: PBMCs or T cells enriched from blood (not recorded which). The receptor set was obtained from a woman aged 25-40 years who had been exposed to COVID-19.

The gene calls are TRBV4-3 and TRBJ2-1; 10 bases fit TRBD2. Germline lookup yields CDR1 LGHNA and CDR2 YSLEER. This CDR3 spans 17 amino acids. V trimming: 0 bases; J trimming: 6 bases; junction bases outside the gene matches: 8. CDR3 sequence: CASSQELRTSGSNEQFF. CDR3 DNA: TGCGCCAGCAGCCAAGAACTCAGGACTAGCGGTAGCAATGAGCAGTTCTTC.

The chain is built from TRBV4-1 and TRBJ2-2, with TRBD1 as a possible D gene (6 bases). Trimming left V 1 base short and J 4 bases short, with 13 bases between. The V gene's germline CDR1 is MGHRA and CDR2 YSYEKL. The CDR3 has 16 residues. This CDR3 reads CASSQVQGYGTGELFF. CDR3 sequence (DNA): TGCGCCAGCAGCCAAGTCCAGGGGTACGGCACCGGGGAGCTGTTTTTT.

The V and J genes are TRBV5-4 and TRBJ2-2, with TRBD2 matching 7 bases. V shed 6 bases, J shed 0 bases, and the junction held 5 bases outside the gene matches. The CDR3 covers 15 residues. Per the germline V gene, CDR1 is SGHNT and CDR2 is YYREEE (reference sequence). The CDR3 protein is CASTQSGANTGELFF. CDR3 DNA: TGTGCCAGCACCCAAAGCGGGGCGAACACCGGGGAGCTGTTTTTT. The full variable domain, rest sourced from reference TRBV5-4 and TRBJ2-2, is ETGVTQSPTHLIKTRGQQVTLRCSSQSGHNTVSWYQQALGQGPQFIFQYYREEENGRGNFPPRFSGLQFPNYSSELNVNALELDDSALYLCASTQSGANTGELFFGEGSRLTVL.

The table lists this clone with a few counts. CDR3 in amino acids: CASRETGNYEQYF. As DNA, the CDR3 is TGTGCCAGCAGAGAGACAGGTAACTACGAGCAGTACTTC. The genes are TRBV12-3 or TRBV12-4 and TRBJ2-7; maybe TRBD1 (6 bases). This CDR3 is built from 13 residues. V shed 6 bases and J shed 3 bases, with 12 bases lying between them.

The rearrangement uses TRBV28 and TRBJ2-5, with D possibly being TRBD2 (6 bases). Germline loops: CDR1 MDHEN, CDR2 SYDVKM. The CDR3 loop spans 13 amino acids. The V and J ends lost 6 bases and 2 bases respectively, with 10 bases between them. For the CDR3, the DNA is TGTGCCAGCAGGCCCGGGAGACAAGAGACCCAGTACTTC. Amino acids: CASRPGRQETQYF.

The chain employs TRBV5-1 and TRBJ1-4; 9 bases are shared with TRBD1. Germline assignment: CDR1 SGHRS and CDR2 YFSETQ. Unmatched junction bases numbered 9, after V lost 5 bases and J lost 7 bases. This CDR3 is 15 amino acids long. Here the CDR3 reads CASRNPGQGAEKLFF. The DNA for the CDR3 is TGCGCCAGCAGGAATCCGGGACAGGGTGCTGAAAAACTGTTTTTT.

The chain couples TRBV3-1 (or the pseudogene TRBV3-2) to TRBJ2-1; D unresolved. Germline CDR1 LGHDT, CDR2 YNNKEL (reference sequence). Trimming cost V 4 bases and J 7 bases, with 5 bases left between them. The length of the CDR3 is 11 residues. The CDR3: CASSLLNEQFF. CDR3 DNA: TGTGCCAGCAGCCTTCTTAATGAGCAGTTCTTC.

This clone has only a few counts. The chain employs TRBV7-9 and TRBJ2-3; 9 nucleotides line up with TRBD2. With 3 bases clipped from V and 5 bases from J, the junction kept 6 bases outside the gene matches. Germline V CDR1 and CDR2: SEHNR, FQNEAQ (reference sequence). The CDR3 extends over 15 amino acids. CDR3 region: CASSLGLAGIDTQYF. The CDR3, as DNA: TGTGCCAGCAGCTTGGGGCTAGCGGGGATAGATACGCAGTATTTT.

The rearrangement joins TRBV11-2 to TRBJ2-4; tentatively, D is TRBD1 (5 bases). The CDR3 loop spans 14 amino acids. Germline-derived CDR1 and CDR2 are SGHAT and FQNNGV. V gave up 1 base and J gave up 14 bases, with 18 bases separating them. The CDR3, as DNA: TGTGCCAGCAGCTTAGTCCGAAGGGGTAAAGAGAAGTACTTC. This encodes CASSLVRRGKEKYF.

The V and J genes are TRBV30 and TRBJ1-1; D is ambiguous. The germline V gene encodes CDR1 GTSNPN and CDR2 SVGIG (reference sequence). This CDR3 has 13 amino acids. The V and J ends lost 0 bases and 3 bases respectively, with 8 bases between them. The CDR3 bases are TGTGCCTGGAGTGTACGGGAATACACTGAAGCTTTCTTT. The encoded protein is CAWSVREYTEAFF.

The chain uses TRBV3-1 (or the pseudogene TRBV3-2) and TRBJ2-7, with TRBD2 identical over 9 bases. The CDR3 has 15 amino acids. The germline V gene encodes CDR1 LGHDT and CDR2 YNNKEL (reference sequence). V lost 4 bases and J lost 5; bases outside the gene matches: 9. CDR3 bases: TGTGCCAGCAGCCCTAGCGGGATCCTCACGGACGAGCAGTACTTC. It codes for CASSPSGILTDEQYF.

This clone was observed a single time. The CDR3 is CASSPRQGADEQFF. The CDR3 bases are TGTGCCAGTAGTCCACGACAGGGGGCAGATGAGCAGTTCTTC. The chain has TRBV19 and TRBJ2-1; 10 nucleotides match TRBD1. J lost 8 bases, V lost 5 bases, and 6 bases had no gene match. Germline assignment: CDR1 LNHDA and CDR2 SQIVND (reference sequence). This CDR3 is built from 14 residues.

V usage is TRBV11-2 and J usage is TRBJ1-1; D perhaps matches TRBD1 (5 bases). The V gene's germline CDR1 is SGHAT and CDR2 FQNNGV. The length of the CDR3 is 15 residues. Trimming cost V 6 bases and J 0 bases, with 14 bases left between them. The CDR3 DNA follows: TGTGCCAGCAGTCAGACAGCTTCCTTGAACACTGAAGCTTTCTTT. Its protein is CASSQTASLNTEAFF. The variable domain in full, completed from reference TRBV11-2 and TRBJ1-1, reads EAGVAQSPRYKIIEKRQSVAFWCNPISGHATLYWYQQILGQGPKLLIQFQNNGVVDDSQLPKDRFSAERLKGVDSTLKIQPAKLEDSAVYLCASSQTASLNTEAFFGQGTRLTVV.

This clone was found once. V and J are TRBV24-1 and TRBJ2-5; 7 positions match TRBD1. The CDR3 has 15 residues. The V gene's germline CDR1 is KGHDR and CDR2 SFDVKD. The junction had 8 bases not matched to a gene; V was cut back by 4 bases and J by 4 bases. The CDR3 coding sequence is TGTGCCACCAGTGAAACAGGGGCCAGGGGAGAGACCCAGTACTTC. Translating it yields CATSETGARGETQYF.

The chain employs TRBV3-1 (or the pseudogene TRBV3-2) and TRBJ2-7; weak D call: TRBD2 (5 bases). Trimming removed 6 bases at V and 6 bases at J, with 12 bases between. CDR1 and CDR2 from the germline V gene are LGHDT and YNNKEL (reference sequence). The CDR3 covers 12 residues. The CDR3 loop reads CASSPTSSEQYF. The DNA for the CDR3 is TGTGCCAGCAGTCCTACTAGTTCCGAGCAGTACTTC.

The V gene is TRBV28, the J gene TRBJ1-6, with 8 bases that match TRBD1. V lost 6 bases, J lost 4 bases, and 11 bases stayed unmatched. This CDR3 region has 17 residues. Germline loops: CDR1 MDHEN, CDR2 SYDVKM. CDR3: CASRKQGDVFYNSPLHF. The DNA of the CDR3 is TGTGCCAGCAGGAAACAGGGGGACGTTTTTTATAATTCACCCCTCCACTTT.

The rearrangement uses TRBV30 and TRBJ2-2; TRBD1 might be the D (6 bases). CDR3 size: 14 residues. Germline lookup yields CDR1 GTSNPN and CDR2 SVGIG (reference sequence). Trimming stripped 1 base from V and 9 bases from J, with 15 bases between. CDR3: CAWSGGQQGRELFF. The CDR3 DNA reads as TGTGCCTGGAGTGGAGGCCAACAGGGCCGGGAGCTGTTTTTT. Full variable domain (remainder filled in from reference TRBV30 and TRBJ2-2): SQTIHQWPATLVQPVGSPLSLECTVEGTSNPNLYWYRQAAGRGLQLLFYSVGIGQISSEVPQNLSASRPQDRQFILSSKKLLLSDSGFYLCAWSGGQQGRELFFGEGSRLTVL.

The chain couples TRBV7-6 to TRBJ2-2; possible D gene TRBD2, 6 bases. Trimming left V 0 bases short and J 6 bases short, with 11 bases between. The CDR3 has 15 residues. Germline CDR1 SGHVS, CDR2 FNYEAQ. CDR3 DNA sequence: TGTGCCAGCAGCTTAGCAGGGGAGGTCGCCGGGGAGCTGTTTTTT. Its protein product is CASSLAGEVAGELFF.

V gene TRBV2 combines with J gene TRBJ2-7, with 9 bases identical to TRBD1. Germline V CDR1 and CDR2: SNHLY, FYNNEI. The CDR3 extends over 14 amino acids. The V gene end was trimmed by 6 bases and the J gene end by 6 bases; junction bases not matched to a gene: 9. CDR3: CASSEDRGLREQYF. The CDR3 DNA follows: TGTGCCAGCAGCGAGGACAGGGGTTTGCGCGAGCAGTACTTC.

V gene TRBV10-2 combines with J gene TRBJ2-5; 11 bases are shared with TRBD2. J gave up 5 bases and V 7 bases, and 9 bases lay outside the gene matches. The CDR3 length is 15 residues. Germline values: CDR1 WSHSY, CDR2 SAAADI. CDR3 protein: CASMLAGGGTETQYF. The CDR3 nucleotides are TGCGCCAGCATGCTAGCGGGGGGTGGAACGGAGACCCAGTACTTC.

This chain connects TRBV28 to TRBJ1-5; 9 bases agree with TRBD1. V gave up 6 bases and J gave up 1 base; unmatched junction bases: 4. The CDR3 extends over 15 amino acids. CDR1 MDHEN and CDR2 SYDVKM come from the germline V gene. The CDR3 loop is CASRGQGRSNQPQHF. The DNA of the CDR3 is TGTGCCAGCAGGGGACAGGGCCGGAGCAATCAGCCCCAGCATTTT.

J is TRBJ1-1 and V is TRBV5-8; no reliable D call. Germline CDR1 and CDR2: SGHTS and YDEGEE. The CDR3 covers 13 residues. Trimming took 5 bases from V and 7 from J, leaving 15 bases between them. The CDR3 DNA is TGTGCCAGCAGACCCAGCGGGCGGGATGAAGCTTTCTTT. Translation: CASRPSGRDEAFF.

V and J are TRBV6-1 and TRBJ2-7; 7 nucleotides agree with TRBD1. The CDR3 covers 17 residues. Trimming removed 3 bases from V and 3 bases from J; junction bases left unmatched: 14. Germline CDR1 is MNHNS and CDR2 is SASEGT. CDR3 protein: CASSEPGGNYRDYEQYF. The DNA for the CDR3 is TGTGCCAGCAGTGAGCCAGGGGGTAATTACCGCGACTACGAGCAGTACTTC.

The rearrangement links TRBV11-2 to TRBJ2-5; 12 nucleotides align to TRBD2. The ends lost 2 bases at V and 1 base at J; junction bases unmatched: 8. This CDR3 region has 18 residues. Germline CDR1 and CDR2: SGHAT and FQNNGV. CDR3 sequence: CASSLTPGLAGFQETQYF. The CDR3 DNA is TGTGCCAGCAGCTTAACTCCCGGACTAGCGGGGTTCCAAGAGACCCAGTACTTC.

V is TRBV10-3 and J is TRBJ1-5, with a possible D match to TRBD1 (5 bases). This CDR3 has 13 residues. V lost 0 bases to trimming and J lost 15 bases, with 15 bases between them. Germline CDR1 and CDR2: ENHRY and SYGVKD. CDR3 coding DNA: TGTGCCATCAGTGAGTCGGGGGACTGGCTCTGGCATTTT. Amino acids: CAISESGDWLWHF.